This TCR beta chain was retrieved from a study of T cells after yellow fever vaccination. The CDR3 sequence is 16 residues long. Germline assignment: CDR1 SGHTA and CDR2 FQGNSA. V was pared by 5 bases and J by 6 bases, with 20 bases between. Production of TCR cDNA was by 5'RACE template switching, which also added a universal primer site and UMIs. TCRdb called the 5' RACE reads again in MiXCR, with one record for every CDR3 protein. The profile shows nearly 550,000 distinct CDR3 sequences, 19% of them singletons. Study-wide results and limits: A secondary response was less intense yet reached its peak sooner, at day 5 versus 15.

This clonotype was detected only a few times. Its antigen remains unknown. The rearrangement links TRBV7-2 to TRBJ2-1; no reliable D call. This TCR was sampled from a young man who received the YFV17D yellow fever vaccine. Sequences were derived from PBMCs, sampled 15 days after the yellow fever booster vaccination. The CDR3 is CASSPAGLQSSNEQFF. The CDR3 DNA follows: TGTGCCAGCAGCCCGGCCGGCCTCCAAAGCAGCAATGAGCAGTTCTTC.